These 25 T cell receptor beta chains came from one sample sequenced in a study of blood T cell repertoires in COVID-19. Assay used: immunoSEQ multiplex PCR; TCRdb lists only in-frame clones, some missing. This sample has over 250,000 clones; roughly 89% occur once, and the top ten carry 8% to 9%. The sample taken for sequencing was PBMCs or T cells enriched from blood (not recorded which). The source of these receptors is a young woman who had recovered from COVID-19.

The V call is TRBV28, the J call TRBJ1-2; D ambiguous. The CDR3 totals 12 residues. Germline CDR1 MDHEN, CDR2 SYDVKM. V was cut by 5 bases and J by 0 bases, with 4 bases left in between. The DNA of the CDR3 is TGTGCCAGCAGTGGCCCTAACTATGGCTACACCTTC. Translated: CASSGPNYGYTF.

The count of this clone is one. The gene calls are TRBV25-1 and TRBJ1-1; the D gene is possibly TRBD1 (6 bases). The CDR3 runs to 14 residues. Germline values: CDR1 MGHDK, CDR2 SYGVNS. Trimming left V 3 bases short and J 4 bases short, with 12 bases between. The CDR3 sequence: CASSDRGSSTEAFF. The CDR3 DNA reads TGTGCCAGCAGTGATAGGGGGAGTTCCACTGAAGCTTTCTTT.

This rearrangement joins TRBV19 to TRBJ2-5, with a possible D match to TRBD2 (5 bases). V was trimmed by 7 bases and J by 5 bases, leaving 17 bases between them. The CDR3 is 14 amino acids. Germline values: CDR1 LNHDA, CDR2 SQIVND (reference sequence). The CDR3, as DNA: TGTGCCAGTAACCAAGGGCTAGCTGGCGAGACCCAGTACTTC. This encodes CASNQGLAGETQYF.

The rearrangement links TRBV7-9 to TRBJ2-1, with TRBD2 matching over 7 bases. J was trimmed by 0 bases and V by 1 base; bases with no gene match: 0. The CDR3 is made up of 15 amino acids. CDR1 and CDR2 (germline): SEHNR, FQNEAQ (reference sequence). As DNA, the CDR3 is TGTGCCAGCAGCTTAGGACTAGCCTCCTACAATGAGCAGTTCTTC. It yields the protein CASSLGLASYNEQFF.

V and J are TRBV5-1 and TRBJ2-7; 7 nucleotides align to TRBD1. This CDR3 has 14 amino acids. J was trimmed by 6 bases and V by 3 bases; bases with no gene match: 9. Germline values: CDR1 SGHRS, CDR2 YFSETQ. The CDR3 spells CASSSIIRQGEQYF. CDR3 bases: TGCGCCAGCAGCTCAATCATTAGACAGGGCGAGCAGTACTTC.

V and J are TRBV10-3 and TRBJ2-7; tentative D call: TRBD2 (7 bases). The CDR3 totals 15 residues. Trimming left V 0 bases short and J 2 bases short, with 11 bases between. Germline CDR1 reads ENHRY; CDR2 reads SYGVKD. CDR3 bases: TGTGCCATCAGTGAGTCGAAGGGGGGGCCCTACGAGCAGTACTTC. It codes for CAISESKGGPYEQYF.

The genes are TRBV18 and TRBJ1-6; D call uncertain. Germline V CDR1 and CDR2: KGHSH, LQKENI. The CDR3 has 14 amino acids. V gave up 3 bases and J gave up 9 bases, with 12 bases separating them. CDR3 in amino acids: CASSPVAGSSPLHF. In DNA form, the CDR3 reads TGTGCCAGCTCACCGGTAGCGGGGAGTTCACCCCTCCACTTT.

Only one count was recorded for this clone. The chain is built from TRBV9 and TRBJ2-7; 7 bases fit TRBD1. The length of the CDR3 is 13 residues. V gave up 4 bases and J gave up 4 bases; unmatched junction bases: 5. Germline lookup yields CDR1 SGDLS and CDR2 YYNGEE. The DNA for the CDR3 is TGTGCCAGCAGCATCGGGACAGCTTACGAGCAGTACTTC. This translates into CASSIGTAYEQYF.

The chain links TRBV3-1 (or the pseudogene TRBV3-2) to TRBJ2-7; the D is unclear. This CDR3 contains 14 residues. Between the trimmed V and J ends, which lost 1 base and 0 bases, there was a span of 7 bases. Looked up from germline, CDR1 is LGHDT and CDR2 is YNNKEL (reference sequence). In nucleotides, the CDR3 is TGTGCCAGCAGCCAAGGACACTCCTCCTACGAGCAGTACTTC. Translating gives CASSQGHSSYEQYF.

The chain recombines TRBV7-2 with TRBJ1-2; possibly TRBD1 for D (6 bases). This CDR3 spans 15 amino acids. V lost 5 bases, J lost 4 bases, and 17 bases lay in between. Germline V gene sequence: CDR1 SGHTA, CDR2 FQGNSA. The CDR3, as DNA: TGTGCCAGCAGCCCCAACGGGGGGCTTGGCTATGGCTACACCTTC. This gives the protein CASSPNGGLGYGYTF.

This sequence joins TRBV12-1 and TRBJ2-1; whether TRBD2, the table's D call, matches the DNA was not checked. TRBV12-1 counts as a pseudogene. This CDR3 comprises 16 residues. In DNA form, the CDR3 reads TGTGCCAGCAGCTTTTCGTGTTGGAGCTCCTACAATGAGCAGTTCTTC. As protein: CASSFSCWSSYNEQFF.

The J gene is TRBJ1-5, the V gene TRBV28; 9 positions match TRBD1. The CDR3 covers 15 residues. Germline values: CDR1 MDHEN, CDR2 SYDVKM. V dropped 5 bases and J dropped 0; count of bases not matched to a gene: 2. The CDR3 loop is CASSRTGDSNQPQHF. The CDR3 nucleotides are TGTGCCAGCAGTCGGACAGGGGATAGCAATCAGCCCCAGCATTTT. Looking up the rest from reference TRBV28 and TRBJ1-5 gives the full variable domain: DVKVTQSSRYLVKRTGEKVFLECVQDMDHENMFWYRQDPGLGLRLIYFSYDVKMKEKGDIPEGYSVSREKKERFSLILESASTNQTSMYLCASSRTGDSNQPQHFGDGTRLSIL.

This clone was seen a single time. The chain has TRBV9 and TRBJ2-7, with 10 bases identical to TRBD1. Trimming cost V 0 bases and J 7 bases; bases outside gene matches: 1. CDR3 length equals 13 residues. CDR1 and CDR2 (germline): SGDLS, YYNGEE. The CDR3 region has the DNA TGTGCCAGCAGCGTAGCGGGACAGGGGGAGCAGTACTTC. Residues: CASSVAGQGEQYF.

This chain joins TRBV7-2 and TRBJ1-6; D unresolved. V was trimmed by 1 base and J by 9 bases, leaving 10 bases between them. In germline, CDR1 is SGHTA, CDR2 FQGNSA. CDR3 length: 14 residues. CDR3: CASSLVPEGSPLHF. The CDR3 bases are TGTGCCAGCAGCTTAGTTCCTGAGGGTTCACCCCTCCACTTT. The entire variable domain, with the rest obtained from reference TRBV7-2 and TRBJ1-6, is as follows: GAGVSQSPSNKVTEKGKDVELRCDPISGHTALYWYRQSLGQGLEFLIYFQGNSAPDKSGLPSDRFSAERTGGSVSTLTIQRTQQEDSAVYLCASSLVPEGSPLHFGNGTRLTVT.

This chain joins TRBV10-3 and TRBJ2-7, with D maybe TRBD1 (5 bases). Germline CDR1 ENHRY, CDR2 SYGVKD. With 1 base removed from V and 0 bases from J, the gap between germline ends came to 7 bases. CDR3 length equals 14 residues. Here the CDR3 reads CAISEWGSSYEQYF. CDR3 DNA: TGTGCCATCAGTGAGTGGGGCAGCTCCTACGAGCAGTACTTC.

The J gene is TRBJ1-5, the V gene TRBV19; TRBD1 is a possible D gene (5 bases). The germline CDR1 and CDR2 sequences are LNHDA and SQIVND (reference sequence). This CDR3 is 14 amino acids long. V gave up 5 bases and J gave up 4 bases, with 12 bases separating them. The CDR3 loop reads CASSSRAGNQPQHF. The CDR3 DNA is TGTGCCAGTAGTTCCCGGGCAGGGAATCAGCCCCAGCATTTT.

The V call is TRBV18, the J call TRBJ2-1; no reliable D call. The CDR3 is 15 residues long. V was shortened by 2 bases and J by 0 bases, with 8 bases between the two germline ends. Germline V gene lookup returns CDR1 KGHSH and CDR2 LQKENI. CDR3 bases: TGTGCCAGCTCACCAGCAGTCCTCTCCTACAATGAGCAGTTCTTC. Its protein is CASSPAVLSYNEQFF.

The chain links TRBV2 to TRBJ2-2, with 11 bases fitting TRBD2. Germline-derived CDR1 and CDR2 are SNHLY and FYNNEI. V lost 9 bases to trimming and J lost 4 bases; unmatched junction nucleotides: 7. The length of the CDR3 is 15 residues. In DNA form, the CDR3 reads TGTGCCAGTACGGGACTAGCGGTTAGCACCGGGGAGCTGTTTTTT. Its translation: CASTGLAVSTGELFF.

J is TRBJ2-7 and V is TRBV5-4; 7 bases align to TRBD2. Trimming removed 0 bases from V and 7 bases from J; junction bases left unmatched: 7. CDR3 size: 14 residues. Looked up from germline, CDR1 is SGHNT and CDR2 is YYREEE (reference sequence). In DNA form, the CDR3 reads TGTGCCAGCAGCTTGGGGGGGAGGGCGAGGGAGCAGTACTTC. This codes for CASSLGGRAREQYF.

V usage is TRBV25-1 and J usage is TRBJ2-7; 8 bases are shared with TRBD1. Germline V gene data show CDR1 as MGHDK and CDR2 as SYGVNS. Trimming took 3 bases from V and 3 from J; bases not matched to a gene: 10. The CDR3 loop spans 16 amino acids. CDR3 amino acids: CASSESGTGAFYEQYF. CDR3 nucleotide sequence: TGTGCCAGCAGTGAGTCCGGGACAGGAGCATTCTACGAGCAGTACTTC.

The V and J genes are TRBV19 and TRBJ2-5; TRBD2 matches 8 bases. This CDR3 has 14 amino acids. Germline loops: CDR1 LNHDA, CDR2 SQIVND (reference sequence). V lost 3 bases to trimming and J lost 6 bases; unmatched junction nucleotides: 6. The CDR3 DNA reads TGTGCCAGTAGTATTGCTAGCGGGTTGCAGACCCAGTACTTC. Protein sequence: CASSIASGLQTQYF.

The J gene is TRBJ2-7, the V gene TRBV7-2, with TRBD1 matching over 9 bases. The CDR3 has 15 amino acids. With V trimmed by 5 bases and J by 3 bases, 8 bases remained unmatched. Germline CDR1 and CDR2: SGHTA and FQGNSA. The CDR3 DNA sequence: TGTGCCAGCAGCCGCCCCGGGACAGGGATCTACGAGCAGTACTTC. Protein product: CASSRPGTGIYEQYF.

The V and J genes are TRBV18 and TRBJ1-1; D ambiguous. Germline CDR1 is KGHSH and CDR2 is LQKENI. The CDR3 is 14 amino acids. V lost 5 bases, J lost 1 base, and 11 bases lay in between. CDR3 sequence: CASSESEGNTEAFF. The CDR3 bases are TGTGCCAGCTCAGAGTCTGAGGGGAACACTGAAGCTTTCTTT.

This clone turned up a few times. V usage is TRBV10-3 and J usage is TRBJ2-3; D not resolved. V was clipped by 3 bases and J by 6 bases, with 25 bases between them. Germline values: CDR1 ENHRY, CDR2 SYGVKD. The CDR3 is 18 residues long. The CDR3 DNA sequence: TGTGCCATCAGTGACTGGTCGAAACAGCCGCTATTGGTGGATACGCAGTATTTT. Protein product: CAISDWSKQPLLVDTQYF.

This clone came up a few times. The genes are TRBV7-8 and TRBJ1-3; D ambiguous. This CDR3 is 14 amino acids long. The ends were cut back, 1 base at V and 4 bases at J, with 8 bases in the middle. The germline gives CDR1 SGHVS, CDR2 FQNEAQ. CDR3 amino acids: CASSLGGRGNTIYF. In DNA, the CDR3 is TGTGCCAGCAGCTTAGGAGGTCGAGGAAACACCATATATTTT. The full variable domain, completed using reference TRBV7-8 and TRBJ1-3, is GAGVSQSPRYKVAKRGQDVALRCDPISGHVSLFWYQQALGQGPEFLTYFQNEAQLDKSGLPSDRFFAERPEGSVSTLKIQRTQQEDSAVYLCASSLGGRGNTIYFGEGSWLTVV.